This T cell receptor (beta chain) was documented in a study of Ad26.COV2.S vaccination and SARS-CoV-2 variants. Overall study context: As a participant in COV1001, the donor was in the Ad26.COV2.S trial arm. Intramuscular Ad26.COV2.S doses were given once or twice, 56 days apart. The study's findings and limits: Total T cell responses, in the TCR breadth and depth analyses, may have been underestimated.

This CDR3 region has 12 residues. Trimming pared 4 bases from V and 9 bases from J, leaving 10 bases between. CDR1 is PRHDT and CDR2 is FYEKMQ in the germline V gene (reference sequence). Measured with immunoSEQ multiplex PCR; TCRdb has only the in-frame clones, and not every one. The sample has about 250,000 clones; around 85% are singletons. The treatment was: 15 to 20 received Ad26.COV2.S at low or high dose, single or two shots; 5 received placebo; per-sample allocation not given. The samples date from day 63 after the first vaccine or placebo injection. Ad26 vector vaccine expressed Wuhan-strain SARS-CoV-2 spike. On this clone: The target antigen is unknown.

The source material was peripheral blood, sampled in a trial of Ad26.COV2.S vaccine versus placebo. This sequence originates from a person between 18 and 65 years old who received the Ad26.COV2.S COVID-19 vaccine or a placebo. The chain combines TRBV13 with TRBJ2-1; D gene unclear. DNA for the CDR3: TGTGCCAGCAGCTCCCGGACCCGTGAGCAGTTCTTC. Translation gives CASSSRTREQFF.